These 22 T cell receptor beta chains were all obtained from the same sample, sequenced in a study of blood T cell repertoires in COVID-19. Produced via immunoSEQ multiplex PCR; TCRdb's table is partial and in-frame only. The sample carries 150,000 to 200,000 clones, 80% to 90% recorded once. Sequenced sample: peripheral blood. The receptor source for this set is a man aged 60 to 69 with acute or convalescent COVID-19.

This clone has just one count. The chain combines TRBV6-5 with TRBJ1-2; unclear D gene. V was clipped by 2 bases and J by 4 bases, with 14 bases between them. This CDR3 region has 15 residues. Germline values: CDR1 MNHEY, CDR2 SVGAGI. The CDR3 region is CASSYKAGAPYGYTF. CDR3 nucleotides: TGTGCCAGCAGTTACAAAGCAGGCGCTCCCTATGGCTACACCTTC.

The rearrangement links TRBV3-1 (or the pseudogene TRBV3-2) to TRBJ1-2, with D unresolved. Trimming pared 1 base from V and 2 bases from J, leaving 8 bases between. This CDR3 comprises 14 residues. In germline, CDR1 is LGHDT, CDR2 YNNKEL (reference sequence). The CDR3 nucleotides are TGTGCCAGCAGCCAAGGGACTGCCAACTATGGCTACACCTTC. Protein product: CASSQGTANYGYTF.

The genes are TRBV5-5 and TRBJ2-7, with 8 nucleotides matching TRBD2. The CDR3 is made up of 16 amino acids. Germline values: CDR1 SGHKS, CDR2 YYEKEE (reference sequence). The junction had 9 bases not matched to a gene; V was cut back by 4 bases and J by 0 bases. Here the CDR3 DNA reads TGTGCCAGCAGCCCGGGGGGGTCACAGAGCTCCTACGAGCAGTACTTC. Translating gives CASSPGGSQSSYEQYF.

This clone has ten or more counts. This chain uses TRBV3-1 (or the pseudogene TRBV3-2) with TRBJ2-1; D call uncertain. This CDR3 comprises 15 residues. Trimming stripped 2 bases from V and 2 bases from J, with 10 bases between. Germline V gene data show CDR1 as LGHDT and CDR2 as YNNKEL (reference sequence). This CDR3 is CASSQMAVPYNEQFF. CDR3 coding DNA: TGTGCCAGCAGCCAAATGGCAGTACCCTACAATGAGCAGTTCTTC.

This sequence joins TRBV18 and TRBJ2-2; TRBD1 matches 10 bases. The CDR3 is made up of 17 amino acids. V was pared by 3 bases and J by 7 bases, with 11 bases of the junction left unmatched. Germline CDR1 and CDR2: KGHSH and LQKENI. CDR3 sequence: CASSPQGQGTGGGELFF. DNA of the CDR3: TGTGCCAGCTCACCTCAGGGACAGGGGACCGGAGGCGGGGAGCTGTTTTTT.

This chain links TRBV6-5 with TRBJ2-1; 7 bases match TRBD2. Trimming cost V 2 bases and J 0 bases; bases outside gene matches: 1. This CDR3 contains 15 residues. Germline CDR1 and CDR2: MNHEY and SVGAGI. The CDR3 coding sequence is TGTGCCAGCAGTTACGGCGGGAGCTCCTACAATGAGCAGTTCTTC. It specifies CASSYGGSSYNEQFF.

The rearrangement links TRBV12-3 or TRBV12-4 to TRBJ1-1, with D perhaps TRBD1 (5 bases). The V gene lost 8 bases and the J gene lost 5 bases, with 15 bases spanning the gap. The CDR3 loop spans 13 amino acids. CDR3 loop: CASAVGGLTEAFF. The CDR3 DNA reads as TGTGCCAGCGCCGTCGGGGGTTTAACTGAAGCTTTCTTT.

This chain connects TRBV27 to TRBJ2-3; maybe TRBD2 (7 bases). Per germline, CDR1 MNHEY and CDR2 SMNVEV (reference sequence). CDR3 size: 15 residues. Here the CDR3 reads CTSSPWGRGADTQYF. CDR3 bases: TGTACGAGCTCACCCTGGGGGAGGGGGGCAGATACGCAGTATTTT.

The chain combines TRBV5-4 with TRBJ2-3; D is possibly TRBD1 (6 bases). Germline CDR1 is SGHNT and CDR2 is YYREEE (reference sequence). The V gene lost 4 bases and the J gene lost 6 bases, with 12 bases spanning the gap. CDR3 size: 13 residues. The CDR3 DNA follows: TGTGCCAGCAGCGCGGTGGGGGCGGATACGCAGTATTTT. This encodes CASSAVGADTQYF.

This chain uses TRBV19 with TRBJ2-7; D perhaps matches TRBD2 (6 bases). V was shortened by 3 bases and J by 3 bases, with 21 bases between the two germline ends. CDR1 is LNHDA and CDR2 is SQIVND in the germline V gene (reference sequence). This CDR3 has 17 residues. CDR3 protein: CASSIVVGGERIYEQYF. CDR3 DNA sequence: TGTGCCAGTAGTATTGTCGTGGGCGGGGAGAGGATCTACGAGCAGTACTTC.

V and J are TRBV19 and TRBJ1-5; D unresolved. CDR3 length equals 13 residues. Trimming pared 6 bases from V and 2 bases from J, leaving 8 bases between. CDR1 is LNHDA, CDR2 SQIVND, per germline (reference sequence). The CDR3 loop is CASRWAGNQPQHF. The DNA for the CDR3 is TGTGCCAGTAGGTGGGCAGGCAATCAGCCCCAGCATTTT.

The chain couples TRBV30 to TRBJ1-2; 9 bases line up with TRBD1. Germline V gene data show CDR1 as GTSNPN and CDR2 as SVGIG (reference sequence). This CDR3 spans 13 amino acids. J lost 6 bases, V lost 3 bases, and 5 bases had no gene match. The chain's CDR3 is CAWSAGQGHGYTF. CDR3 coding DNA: TGTGCCTGGAGCGCGGGACAGGGCCATGGCTACACCTTC.

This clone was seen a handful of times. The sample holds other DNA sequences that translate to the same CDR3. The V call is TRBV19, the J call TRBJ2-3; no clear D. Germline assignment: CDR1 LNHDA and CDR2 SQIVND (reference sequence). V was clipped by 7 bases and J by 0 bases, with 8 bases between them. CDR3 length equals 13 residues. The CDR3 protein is CASKSGSTDTQYF. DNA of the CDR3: TGTGCCAGTAAAAGTGGCAGCACAGATACGCAGTATTTT.

Written as DNA, the CDR3 is TGTGCCAGCAGTTTAGGACTAGCAGCCTACAATGAGCAGTTCTTC. Protein product: CASSLGLAAYNEQFF. V gene TRBV27 combines with J gene TRBJ2-1; 8 bases line up with TRBD2. The CDR3 spans 15 residues. V was clipped by 2 bases and J by 2 bases; unmatched bases: 2. Germline-derived CDR1 and CDR2 are MNHEY and SMNVEV (reference sequence).

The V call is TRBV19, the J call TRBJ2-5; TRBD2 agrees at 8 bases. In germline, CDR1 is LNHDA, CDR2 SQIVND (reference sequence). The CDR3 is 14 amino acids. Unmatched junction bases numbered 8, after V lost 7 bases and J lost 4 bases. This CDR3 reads CASNPGGRRETQYF. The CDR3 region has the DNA TGTGCCAGTAACCCGGGGGGGCGAAGAGAGACCCAGTACTTC.

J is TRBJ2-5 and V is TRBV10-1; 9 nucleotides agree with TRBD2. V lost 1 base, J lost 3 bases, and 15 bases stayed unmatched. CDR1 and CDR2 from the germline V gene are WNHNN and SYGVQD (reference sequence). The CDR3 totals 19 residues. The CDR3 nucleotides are TGCGCCAGCAGTGAGTTCACTAGCGGGTGTACGGCCAGGGAAGAGACCCAGTACTTC. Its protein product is CASSEFTSGCTAREETQYF.

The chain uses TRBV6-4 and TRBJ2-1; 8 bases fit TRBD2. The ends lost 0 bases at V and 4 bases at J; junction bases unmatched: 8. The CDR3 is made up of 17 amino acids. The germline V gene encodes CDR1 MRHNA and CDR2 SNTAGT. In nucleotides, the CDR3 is TGTGCCAGCAGTGACTCGACGGGACTAGGACCTTACAATGAGCAGTTCTTC. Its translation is CASSDSTGLGPYNEQFF.

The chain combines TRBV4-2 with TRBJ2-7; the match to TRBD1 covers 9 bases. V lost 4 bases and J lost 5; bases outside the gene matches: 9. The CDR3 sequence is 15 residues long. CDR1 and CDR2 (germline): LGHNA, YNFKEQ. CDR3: CASSPGGTGYNEQYF. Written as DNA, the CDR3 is TGTGCCAGCAGCCCAGGCGGGACAGGGTATAACGAGCAGTACTTC.

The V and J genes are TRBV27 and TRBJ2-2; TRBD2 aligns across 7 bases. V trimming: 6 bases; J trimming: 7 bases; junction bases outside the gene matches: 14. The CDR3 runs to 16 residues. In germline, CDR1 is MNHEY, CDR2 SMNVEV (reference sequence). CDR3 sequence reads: CASSLGAGGGIGELFF. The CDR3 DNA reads TGTGCCAGCAGCTTAGGGGCTGGGGGAGGGATCGGGGAGCTGTTTTTT.

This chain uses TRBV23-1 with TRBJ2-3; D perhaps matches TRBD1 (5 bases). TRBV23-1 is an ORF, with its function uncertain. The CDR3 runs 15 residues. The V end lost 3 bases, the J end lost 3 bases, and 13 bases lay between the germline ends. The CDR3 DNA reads TGCGCCAGCAGTCATGGACATTCCAGGACAGATACGCAGTATTTT. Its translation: CASSHGHSRTDTQYF.

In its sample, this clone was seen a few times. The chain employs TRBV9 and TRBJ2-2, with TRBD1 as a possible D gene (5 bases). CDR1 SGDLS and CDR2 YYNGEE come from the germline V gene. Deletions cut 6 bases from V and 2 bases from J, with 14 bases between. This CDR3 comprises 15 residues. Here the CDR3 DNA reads TGTGCCAGCAACAATAGGGGCTCTAACACCGGGGAGCTGTTTTTT. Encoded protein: CASNNRGSNTGELFF.

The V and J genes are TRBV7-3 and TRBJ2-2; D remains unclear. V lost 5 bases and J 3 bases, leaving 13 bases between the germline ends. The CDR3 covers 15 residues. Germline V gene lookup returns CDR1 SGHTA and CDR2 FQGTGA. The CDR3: CASSQAPRDTGELFF. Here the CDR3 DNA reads TGTGCCAGCAGCCAAGCTCCTCGTGACACCGGGGAGCTGTTTTTT.